This TCR beta chain was captured in a study of shared clonotypes between healthy human individuals. Caucasian adults residing in Nashville, Tennessee made up all the donors. The study used 83 million or so PBMCs per unsorted sample for genomic DNA. The CDR3 is made up of 13 amino acids. With 0 bases removed from V and 7 bases from J, the gap between germline ends came to 10 bases. The germline CDR1 and CDR2 sequences are MNHEY and SMNVEV (reference sequence). Authors' data handling: Junction-only immunoSEQ sequences carried no quality scores, so filtering differed. Assay: immunoSEQ multiplex PCR; the TCRdb copy retains only in-frame clones and omits some. V and J calls and clone size are given by that table; D and trimming were obtained from the DNA. The table includes a few hundred thousand clones, roughly three quarters detected once.

The source material was PBMCs. This TCR was recovered from a woman aged 40-49 years in good health. Some clones in this sample may be carry-over from other donors' samples. The rearrangement uses TRBV27 and TRBJ2-7; perhaps TRBD2 as D (5 bases). The CDR3 DNA follows: TGTGCCAGCAGTTTATCGAGTTTAGCGGAGCAGTACTTC. It yields the protein CASSLSSLAEQYF.